The 13 T cell receptor beta chains below were found in one sample sequenced in a study of blood T cell repertoires in COVID-19. Sequencing used immunoSEQ multiplex PCR; TCRdb keeps in-frame clones, though not all of them. The sample includes over 600,000 clones, approximately 90% of them seen just once. The sequenced material came from peripheral blood. These receptors were collected from a woman younger than 35 with acute or convalescent COVID-19.

The chain carries TRBV21-1 and TRBJ2-1; the table assigns TRBD1, which was not confirmed against the DNA. TRBV21-1 is noted as a pseudogene. This CDR3 is 15 amino acids long. The CDR3 loop reads CASSRGQGYYNEQFF. The CDR3 DNA reads as TGTGCCAGCAGCCGGGGACAGGGATACTACAATGAGCAGTTCTTC.

The chain carries TRBV30 and TRBJ1-1; unclear D gene. This CDR3 spans 14 amino acids. Trimming removed 4 bases at V and 1 base at J, with 13 bases between. Germline loops: CDR1 GTSNPN, CDR2 SVGIG (reference sequence). The CDR3 coding sequence is TGTGCCTGGAATCAGGTAGGTTCGAACACTGAAGCTTTCTTT. It specifies CAWNQVGSNTEAFF.

The chain joins TRBV9 to TRBJ2-6, with D perhaps TRBD1 (5 bases). Germline V gene lookup returns CDR1 SGDLS and CDR2 YYNGEE. V shed 0 bases and J shed 2 bases, with 12 bases lying between them. The CDR3 is 17 residues long. CDR3: CASSVALQGTGANVLTF. For the CDR3, the DNA is TGTGCCAGCAGCGTAGCGCTTCAGGGTACTGGGGCCAACGTCCTGACTTTC.

This sequence joins TRBV5-6 and TRBJ1-5; a weak D match, TRBD1 (6 bases). Between the trimmed V and J ends, which lost 5 bases and 4 bases, there was a span of 13 bases. Per the germline V gene, CDR1 is SGHDT and CDR2 is YYEEEE. This CDR3 spans 14 amino acids. The CDR3 sequence is CASSRDNGNQPQHF. The CDR3 coding sequence is TGTGCCAGCAGTCGGGACAATGGAAATCAGCCCCAGCATTTT. Full variable domain (rest looked up from reference TRBV5-6 and TRBJ1-5): DAGVTQSPTHLIKTRGQQVTLRCSPKSGHDTVSWYQQALGQGPQFIFQYYEEEERQRGNFPDRFSGHQFPNYSSELNVNALLLGDSALYLCASSRDNGNQPQHFGDGTRLSIL.

V and J are TRBV19 and TRBJ2-2, with 10 bases aligning to TRBD1. This CDR3 comprises 16 residues. Germline V lookup: CDR1 LNHDA, CDR2 SQIVND (reference sequence). Trimming cost V 4 bases and J 5 bases; bases outside gene matches: 7. This chain's CDR3 is CASSRIPGQGTGELFF. DNA for the CDR3: TGTGCCAGTAGTAGGATACCGGGACAGGGGACCGGGGAGCTGTTTTTT.

This rearrangement joins TRBV13 to TRBJ2-1, with TRBD2 matching 13 bases. J was trimmed by 8 bases and V by 2 bases; bases with no gene match: 15. This CDR3 region has 19 residues. CDR1 and CDR2 from the germline V gene are PRHDT and FYEKMQ (reference sequence). CDR3 sequence reads: CASSLTRLAGGRDTHEQFF. CDR3 DNA: TGTGCCAGCAGCTTAACCCGACTAGCGGGGGGCCGCGACACACATGAGCAGTTCTTC.

This clone was seen a handful of times. The V call is TRBV9, the J call TRBJ2-7; D not certain. This CDR3 has 14 residues. The germline V and J ends were trimmed by 0 bases and 1 base, with 8 bases remaining between them. From germline, CDR1 is SGDLS and CDR2 YYNGEE. CDR3: CASSVDSWSYEQYF. CDR3 DNA sequence: TGTGCCAGCAGCGTAGACAGCTGGTCCTACGAGCAGTACTTC.

This chain links TRBV4-3 with TRBJ1-5, with TRBD1 identical over 7 bases. The CDR3 is made up of 17 amino acids. Germline V gives CDR1 LGHNA, CDR2 YSLEER. The J segment lost 9 bases and the V segment lost 1 base, leaving 15 bases of the junction unmatched. The CDR3 coding sequence is TGCGCCAGCAGCCAAGTGTTCTCCTGGGACAGTAAGGCGCCCCAGCATTTT. Translating it yields CASSQVFSWDSKAPQHF.

The V gene is TRBV4-1, the J gene TRBJ1-2; D call uncertain. The ends were cut back, 0 bases at V and 4 bases at J, with 9 bases in the middle. This CDR3 comprises 14 residues. Germline values: CDR1 MGHRA, CDR2 YSYEKL. This CDR3 is CASSQDSAVYGYTF. CDR3 DNA: TGCGCCAGCAGCCAAGATTCGGCGGTCTATGGCTACACCTTC.

V and J are TRBV7-2 and TRBJ2-4, with a possible D match to TRBD1 (6 bases). Germline values: CDR1 SGHTA, CDR2 FQGNSA. This CDR3 is 16 amino acids long. V gave up 4 bases and J gave up 0 bases, with 13 bases separating them. In nucleotides, the CDR3 is TGTGCCAGCAGCTCCGGACAGCTACTAGCCAAAAACATTCAGTACTTC. Amino acid sequence: CASSSGQLLAKNIQYF.

The rearrangement uses TRBV14 and TRBJ1-4; D unclear. Trimming cost V 0 bases and J 3 bases, with 11 bases left between them. This CDR3 spans 16 amino acids. Germline V CDR1 and CDR2: SGHDN, FVKESK. The chain's CDR3 is CASSQEFGEANEKLFF. CDR3 in DNA: TGTGCCAGCAGCCAAGAGTTTGGCGAGGCTAATGAAAAACTGTTTTTT.

The chain recombines TRBV6-2 or TRBV6-3 with TRBJ1-1; the D is unclear. Germline CDR1 reads MNHEY; CDR2 reads SVGEGT. The CDR3 sequence is 15 residues long. Trimming left V 4 bases short and J 2 bases short, with 14 bases between. As DNA, the CDR3 is TGTGCCAGCAGTTTCAGGTTCGGGGTAAACACTGAAGCTTTCTTT. The encoded protein is CASSFRFGVNTEAFF.

Here the CDR3 reads CASSTNRGMNTEAFF. In DNA, the CDR3 is TGTGCCAGCAGTACAAACAGGGGAATGAACACTGAAGCTTTCTTT. The V call is TRBV2, the J call TRBJ1-1; 7 positions match TRBD1. Looked up from germline, CDR1 is SNHLY and CDR2 is FYNNEI. V gave up 5 bases and J gave up 0 bases; unmatched junction bases: 6. This CDR3 comprises 15 residues.